This TCR beta chain was captured in a study of response to subunit inactivated influenza vaccine. TCRdb reanalysed the RT-PCR reads using MiXCR and keeps one entry per CDR3 protein. This table has approximately 520,000 distinct CDR3 sequences, approximately 24% appearing once. This clonotype was found a few times. Its antigen remains unknown. V lost 5 bases to trimming and J lost 1 base, with 15 bases between them. CDR1 MNHNS and CDR2 SASEGT come from the germline V gene. This CDR3 spans 15 amino acids. Study-wide results and caveats: Authors proposed each seasonal influenza vaccination draws in few new T cells.

The origin of this receptor is a man between 50 and 59 years old who received an inactivated influenza vaccine. Specimen: CD4+ T cells sorted from PBMCs, collected roughly 5 days after vaccination. V is TRBV6-1 and J is TRBJ2-7; tentative D call: TRBD2 (6 bases). CDR3: CASSRYAGRSYEQYF. In DNA form, the CDR3 reads TGTGCCAGCAGTCGTTACGCGGGGCGATCCTACGAGCAGTACTTC.